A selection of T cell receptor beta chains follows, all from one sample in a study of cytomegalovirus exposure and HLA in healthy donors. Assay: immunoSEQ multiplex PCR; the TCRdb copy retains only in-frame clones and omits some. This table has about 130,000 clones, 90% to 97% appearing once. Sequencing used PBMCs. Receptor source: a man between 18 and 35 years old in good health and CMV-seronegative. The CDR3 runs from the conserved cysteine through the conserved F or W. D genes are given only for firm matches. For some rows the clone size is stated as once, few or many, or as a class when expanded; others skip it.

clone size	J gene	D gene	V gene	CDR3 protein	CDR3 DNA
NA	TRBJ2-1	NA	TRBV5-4	CASSLPSVTYSYNEQFF	TGTGCCAGCAGCTTACCTAGCGTAACCTACTCCTACAATGAGCAGTTCTTC
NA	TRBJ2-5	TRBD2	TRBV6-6	CASSSKTSGAQETQYF	TGTGCCAGCAGTTCAAAGACTAGCGGGGCCCAAGAGACCCAGTACTTC
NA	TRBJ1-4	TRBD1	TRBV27	CASSPALPGQGRKLFF	TGTGCCAGCAGTCCCGCCCTGCCGGGACAGGGCAGAAAACTGTTTTTT
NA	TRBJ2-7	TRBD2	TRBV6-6	CASTVSPASGRYEQYF	TGTGCCAGCACCGTCTCCCCAGCTAGCGGGAGGTACGAGCAGTACTTC
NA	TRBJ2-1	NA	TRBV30	CAWSVVPSFNEQFF	TGTGCCTGGAGTGTGGTCCCTAGCTTCAATGAGCAGTTCTTC
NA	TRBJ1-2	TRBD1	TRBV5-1	CASSLDRQGEYGYTF	TGCGCCAGCAGCTTGGACCGACAGGGAGAGTATGGCTACACCTTC
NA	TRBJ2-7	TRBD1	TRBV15	CATSRQTGISDEQYF	TGTGCCACCAGCAGGCAGACAGGGATAAGCGACGAGCAGTACTTC
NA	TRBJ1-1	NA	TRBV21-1	CASSSPGQGKSTEAFF	TGTGCCAGCAGCAGCCCTGGACAGGGTAAGTCAACTGAAGCTTTCTTT
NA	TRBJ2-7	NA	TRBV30	CSYSSSYEQYF	TGTTCCTACTCGAGCTCCTACGAGCAGTACTTC
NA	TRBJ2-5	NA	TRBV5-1	CASSPTAGPRTQYF	TGCGCCAGCAGCCCTACCGCGGGTCCCCGGACCCAGTACTTC
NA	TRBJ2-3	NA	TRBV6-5	CASSLRLTDTQYF	TGTGCCAGCAGCTTGAGACTCACAGATACGCAGTATTTT
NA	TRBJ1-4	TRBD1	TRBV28	CASRVPGQVNEKLFF	TGTGCCAGCAGGGTCCCGGGACAGGTGAATGAAAAACTGTTTTTT
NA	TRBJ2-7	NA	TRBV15	CATSRGSSYEQYF	TGTGCCACCAGCAGAGGGAGTTCCTACGAGCAGTACTTC
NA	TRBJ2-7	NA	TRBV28	CASSFSPGDAYEQYF	TGTGCCAGCAGTTTTAGTCCAGGGGACGCCTACGAGCAGTACTTC
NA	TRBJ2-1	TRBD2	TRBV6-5	CASSYFSGSKGEQFF	TGTGCCAGCAGTTACTTCAGCGGGAGTAAGGGTGAGCAGTTCTTC
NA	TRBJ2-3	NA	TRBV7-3	CASSPNEGGVTDTQYF	TGTGCCAGCAGCCCTAATGAAGGGGGTGTCACAGATACGCAGTATTTT
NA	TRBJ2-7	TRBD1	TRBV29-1	CSVEVGTGGMSYEQYF	TGCAGCGTTGAAGTTGGGACAGGGGGGATGTCCTACGAGCAGTACTTC
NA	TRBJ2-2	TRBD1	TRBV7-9	CASRPGTANTGELFF	TGTGCCAGCAGGCCCGGGACAGCGAACACCGGGGAGCTGTTTTTT
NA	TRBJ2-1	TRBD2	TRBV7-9	CASSSDSDGLAGLNEQFF	TGTGCCAGCAGCTCAGACTCCGACGGACTAGCGGGACTCAATGAGCAGTTCTTC
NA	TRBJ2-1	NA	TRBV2	CASAQLEAYNEQFF	TGTGCCAGCGCCCAACTAGAGGCCTACAATGAGCAGTTCTTC
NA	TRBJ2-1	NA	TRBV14	CASSQDGGTVYNEQFF	TGTGCCAGCAGCCAAGATGGGGGGACAGTATACAATGAGCAGTTCTTC
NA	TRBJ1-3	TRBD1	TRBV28	CASSTRDRGSGNTIYF	TGTGCCAGCAGTACAAGGGACAGGGGCTCTGGAAACACCATATATTTT
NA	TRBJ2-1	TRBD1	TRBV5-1	CASSVRTGSYNEQFF	TGCGCCAGCAGCGTCCGGACAGGCTCCTACAATGAGCAGTTCTTC
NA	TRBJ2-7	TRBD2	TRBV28	CASSPRGEGLPYEQYF	TGTGCCAGCAGCCCCCGGGGGGAGGGACTCCCCTACGAGCAGTACTTC
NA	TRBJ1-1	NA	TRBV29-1	CSVEGRMNTEAFF	TGCAGCGTTGAGGGCAGGATGAACACTGAAGCTTTCTTT
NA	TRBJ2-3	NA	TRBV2	CASSEGYRTDTQYF	TGTGCCAGCAGTGAGGGCTACCGCACAGATACGCAGTATTTT
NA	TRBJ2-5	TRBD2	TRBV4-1	CASTRIAGEVETQYF	TGCGCCAGCACCAGGATAGCGGGAGAGGTGGAGACCCAGTACTTC
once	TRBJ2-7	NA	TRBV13	CASSQQSYEQYF	TGTGCCAGCAGCCAACAGAGTTACGAGCAGTACTTC
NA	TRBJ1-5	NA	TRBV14	CASSQGGQPQHF	TGTGCCAGCAGCCAAGGCGGTCAGCCCCAGCATTTT
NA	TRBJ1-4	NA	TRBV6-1	CASSEAEGGNEKLFF	TGTGCCAGCAGTGAAGCAGAGGGAGGAAATGAAAAACTGTTTTTT
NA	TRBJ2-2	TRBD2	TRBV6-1	CASSELGGSLLGELFF	TGTGCCAGCAGTGAATTGGGCGGGAGCCTGTTGGGGGAGCTGTTTTTT
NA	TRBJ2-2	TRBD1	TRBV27	CASSPLPGQGWTGELFF	TGTGCCAGCAGCCCCCTTCCGGGACAGGGATGGACCGGGGAGCTGTTTTTT
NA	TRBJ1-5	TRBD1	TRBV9	CASSVAVWTGGSNQPQHF	TGTGCCAGCAGCGTAGCCGTATGGACAGGGGGAAGCAATCAGCCCCAGCATTTT
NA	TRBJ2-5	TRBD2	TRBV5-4	CASSLTGLAGGPLETQYF	TGTGCCAGCAGCTTGACGGGACTAGCGGGAGGGCCTCTGGAGACCCAGTACTTC
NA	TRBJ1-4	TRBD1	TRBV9	CASSVGDRDEKLFF	TGTGCCAGCAGCGTAGGTGACAGGGACGAAAAACTGTTTTTT
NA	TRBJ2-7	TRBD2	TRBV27	CASSLGLAGGSSYEQYF	TGTGCCAGCAGTTTAGGTCTAGCGGGAGGAAGCTCCTACGAGCAGTACTTC
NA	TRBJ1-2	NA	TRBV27	CASSSSFNYGYTF	TGTGCCAGCAGTTCGTCCTTTAACTATGGCTACACCTTC
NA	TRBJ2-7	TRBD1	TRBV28	CASTSPGGGQYF	TGTGCCAGCACCTCCCCAGGGGGCGGGCAGTACTTC
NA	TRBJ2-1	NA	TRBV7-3	CASSLGGEDEQFF	TGTGCCAGCAGCCTTGGAGGGGAGGATGAGCAGTTCTTC
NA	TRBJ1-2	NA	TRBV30	CAWSDQGRVPNYGYTF	TGTGCCTGGAGTGACCAGGGGAGGGTTCCTAACTATGGCTACACCTTC
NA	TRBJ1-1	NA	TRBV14	CASSRNTGNTEAFF	TGTGCCAGCAGTCGCAACACAGGCAACACTGAAGCTTTCTTT